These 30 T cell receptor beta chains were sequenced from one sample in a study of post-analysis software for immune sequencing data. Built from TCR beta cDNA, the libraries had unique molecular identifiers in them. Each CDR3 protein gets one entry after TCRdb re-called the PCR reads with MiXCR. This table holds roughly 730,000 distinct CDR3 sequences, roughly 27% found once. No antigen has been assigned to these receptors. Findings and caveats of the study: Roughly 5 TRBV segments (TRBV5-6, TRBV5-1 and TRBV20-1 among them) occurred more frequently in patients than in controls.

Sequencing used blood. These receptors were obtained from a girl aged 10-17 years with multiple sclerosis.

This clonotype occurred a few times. The CDR3 sequence is CASSVDGWTSGISHEQFF. CDR3 DNA sequence: TGTGCCAGCAGCGTAGATGGTTGGACTAGCGGGATTTCTCATGAGCAGTTCTTC. The rearrangement uses TRBV9 and TRBJ2-1; 12 bases line up with TRBD2. The CDR3 extends over 18 amino acids. V shed 0 bases and J 8 bases; nucleotides not matched to a gene: 12. Germline assignment: CDR1 SGDLS and CDR2 YYNGEE.

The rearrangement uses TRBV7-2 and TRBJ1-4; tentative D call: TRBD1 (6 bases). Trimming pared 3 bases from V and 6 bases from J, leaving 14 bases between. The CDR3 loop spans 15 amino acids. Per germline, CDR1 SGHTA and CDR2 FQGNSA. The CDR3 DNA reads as TGTGCCAGCAGCTTTATTTCCAGGACAGATGAAAAACTGTTTTTT. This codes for CASSFISRTDEKLFF.

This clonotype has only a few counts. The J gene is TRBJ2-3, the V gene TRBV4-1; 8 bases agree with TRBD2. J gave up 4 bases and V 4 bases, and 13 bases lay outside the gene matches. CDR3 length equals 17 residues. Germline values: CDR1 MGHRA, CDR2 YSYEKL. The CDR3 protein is CASSPSRTSFDPDTQYF. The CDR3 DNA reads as TGCGCCAGCAGCCCGTCCCGGACTAGCTTCGACCCAGATACGCAGTATTTT.

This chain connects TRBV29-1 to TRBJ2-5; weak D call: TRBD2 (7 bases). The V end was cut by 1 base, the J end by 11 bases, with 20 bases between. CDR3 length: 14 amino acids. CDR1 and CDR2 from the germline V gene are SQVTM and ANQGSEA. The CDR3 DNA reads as TGCAGCGTTGAAGTCGGCAGGGGAGGGGCTGAGCAGTACTTC. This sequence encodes CSVEVGRGGAEQYF. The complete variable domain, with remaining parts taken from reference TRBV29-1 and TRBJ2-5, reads SAVISQKPSRDICQRGTSLTIQCQVDSQVTMMFWYRQQPGQSLTLIATANQGSEATYESGFVIDKFPISRPNLTFSTLTVSNMSPEDSSIYLCSVEVGRGGAEQYFGPGTRLLVL.

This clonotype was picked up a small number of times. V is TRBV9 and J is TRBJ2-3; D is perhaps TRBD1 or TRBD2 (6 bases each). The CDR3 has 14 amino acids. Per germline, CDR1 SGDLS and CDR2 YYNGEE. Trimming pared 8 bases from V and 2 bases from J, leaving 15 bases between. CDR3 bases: TGTGCCAGTAAGAGGGGGGAGTACACAGATACGCAGTATTTT. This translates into CASKRGEYTDTQYF.

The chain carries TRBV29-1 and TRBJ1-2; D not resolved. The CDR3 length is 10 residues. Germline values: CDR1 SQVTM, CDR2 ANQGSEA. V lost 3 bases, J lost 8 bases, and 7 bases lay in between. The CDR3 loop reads CSVDRSGYTF. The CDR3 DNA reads TGCAGCGTTGACAGGTCCGGCTACACCTTC. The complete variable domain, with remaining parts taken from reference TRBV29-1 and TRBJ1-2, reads SAVISQKPSRDICQRGTSLTIQCQVDSQVTMMFWYRQQPGQSLTLIATANQGSEATYESGFVIDKFPISRPNLTFSTLTVSNMSPEDSSIYLCSVDRSGYTFGSGTRLTVV.

CDR3 sequence (DNA): TGTGCCAGCAGCTTAGAATGGGGGTCTCAGCCCCAGCATTTT. Amino acids: CASSLEWGSQPQHF. The rearrangement joins TRBV7-9 to TRBJ1-5; D is perhaps TRBD1 (5 bases). V was pared by 1 base and J by 6 bases, with 10 bases between. The CDR3 runs 14 residues. The germline CDR1 and CDR2 sequences are SEHNR and FQNEAQ (reference sequence).

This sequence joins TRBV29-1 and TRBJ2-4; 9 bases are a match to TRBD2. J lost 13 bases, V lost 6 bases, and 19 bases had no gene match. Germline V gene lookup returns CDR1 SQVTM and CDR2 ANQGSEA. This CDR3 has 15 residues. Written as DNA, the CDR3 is TGCAGCGTGTCCACGGCGGGAGGGCCCGGCAATGAGCAGTACTTC. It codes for CSVSTAGGPGNEQYF.

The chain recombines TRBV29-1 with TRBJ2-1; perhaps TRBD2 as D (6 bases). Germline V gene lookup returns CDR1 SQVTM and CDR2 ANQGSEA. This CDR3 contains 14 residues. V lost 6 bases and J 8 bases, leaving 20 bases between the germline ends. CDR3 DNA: TGCAGCGTGGCTAAAGCGTGGAGGGAAGATGAGCAGTTCTTC. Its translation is CSVAKAWREDEQFF.

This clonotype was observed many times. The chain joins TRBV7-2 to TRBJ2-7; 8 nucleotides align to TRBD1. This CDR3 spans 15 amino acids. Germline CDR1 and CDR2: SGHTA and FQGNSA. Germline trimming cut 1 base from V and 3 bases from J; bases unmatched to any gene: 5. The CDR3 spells CASSLGGTGGYEQYF. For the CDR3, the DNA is TGTGCCAGCAGCTTAGGTGGGACAGGTGGCTACGAGCAGTACTTC.

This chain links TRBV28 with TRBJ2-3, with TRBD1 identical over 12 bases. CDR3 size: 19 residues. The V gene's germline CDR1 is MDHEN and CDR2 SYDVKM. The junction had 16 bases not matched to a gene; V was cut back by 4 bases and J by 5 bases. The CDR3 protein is CASSSAGPGTGGEGDTQYF. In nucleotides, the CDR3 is TGTGCCAGCAGTTCCGCCGGCCCCGGGACAGGGGGCGAGGGAGATACGCAGTATTTT.

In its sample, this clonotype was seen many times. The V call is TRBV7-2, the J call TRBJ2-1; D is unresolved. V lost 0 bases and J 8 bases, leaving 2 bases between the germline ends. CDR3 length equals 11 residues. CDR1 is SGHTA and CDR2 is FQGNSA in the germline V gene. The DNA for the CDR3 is TGTGCCAGCAGCTTAGCGGATGAGCAGTTCTTC. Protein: CASSLADEQFF.

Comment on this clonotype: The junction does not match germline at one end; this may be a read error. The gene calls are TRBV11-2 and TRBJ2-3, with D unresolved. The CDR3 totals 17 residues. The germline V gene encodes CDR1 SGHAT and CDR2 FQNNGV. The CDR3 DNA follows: TGTGCCGGCAGCTCTCGAGCGACCCTCGTGTTCCCAGATACGCAGTATTTT. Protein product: CAGSSRATLVFPDTQYF. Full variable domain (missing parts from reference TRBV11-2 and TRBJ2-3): EAGVAQSPRYKIIEKRQSVAFWCNPISGHATLYWYQQILGQGPKLLIQFQNNGVVDDSQLPKDRFSAERLKGVDSTLKIQPAKLEDSAVYLCAGSSRATLVFPDTQYFGPGTRLTVL.

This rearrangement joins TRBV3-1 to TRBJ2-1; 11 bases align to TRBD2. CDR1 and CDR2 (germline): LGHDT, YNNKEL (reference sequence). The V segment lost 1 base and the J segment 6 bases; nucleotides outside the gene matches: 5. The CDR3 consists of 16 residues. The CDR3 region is CASSQAPGTSGNEQFF. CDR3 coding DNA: TGTGCCAGCAGCCAAGCCCCCGGGACTAGCGGCAATGAGCAGTTCTTC.

This CDR3 is CASSTQSGVGYTF. For the CDR3, the DNA is TGTGCCAGCAGCACGCAATCGGGGGTTGGCTACACCTTC. The J gene is TRBJ1-2, the V gene TRBV11-2; maybe TRBD1 (5 bases). This CDR3 has 13 residues. Trimming left V 5 bases short and J 7 bases short, with 14 bases between. CDR1 SGHAT and CDR2 FQNNGV come from the germline V gene.

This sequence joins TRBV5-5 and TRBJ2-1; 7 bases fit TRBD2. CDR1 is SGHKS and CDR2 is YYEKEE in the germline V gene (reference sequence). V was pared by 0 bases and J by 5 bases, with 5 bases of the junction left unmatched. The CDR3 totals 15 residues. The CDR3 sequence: CASSLGGLGNNEQFF. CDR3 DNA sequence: TGTGCCAGCAGCTTGGGCGGACTAGGGAACAATGAGCAGTTCTTC.

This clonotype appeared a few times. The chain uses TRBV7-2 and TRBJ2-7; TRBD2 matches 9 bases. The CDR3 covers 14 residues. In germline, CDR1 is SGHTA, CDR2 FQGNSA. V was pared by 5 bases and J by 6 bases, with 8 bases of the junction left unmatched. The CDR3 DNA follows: TGTGCCAGCAGCCGAAGCGGGAGGCCTGGCGAGCAGTACTTC. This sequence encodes CASSRSGRPGEQYF. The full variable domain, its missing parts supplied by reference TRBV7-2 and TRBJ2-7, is GAGVSQSPSNKVTEKGKDVELRCDPISGHTALYWYRQSLGQGLEFLIYFQGNSAPDKSGLPSDRFSAERTGGSVSTLTIQRTQQEDSAVYLCASSRSGRPGEQYFGPGTRLTVT.

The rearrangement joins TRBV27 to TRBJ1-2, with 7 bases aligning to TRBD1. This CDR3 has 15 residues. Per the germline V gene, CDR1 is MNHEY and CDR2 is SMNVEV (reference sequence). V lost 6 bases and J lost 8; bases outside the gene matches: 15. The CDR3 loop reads CASSPRRTGNWGYTF. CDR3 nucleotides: TGTGCCAGCAGCCCGCGCCGGACAGGAAATTGGGGCTACACCTTC.

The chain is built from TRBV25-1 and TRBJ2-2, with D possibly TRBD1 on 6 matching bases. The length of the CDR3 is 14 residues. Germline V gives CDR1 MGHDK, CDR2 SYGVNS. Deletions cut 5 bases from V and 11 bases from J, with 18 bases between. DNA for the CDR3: TGTGCCAGCAGTCTCCCCTTGACAGGCGGAGAGCTGTTTTTT. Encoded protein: CASSLPLTGGELFF.

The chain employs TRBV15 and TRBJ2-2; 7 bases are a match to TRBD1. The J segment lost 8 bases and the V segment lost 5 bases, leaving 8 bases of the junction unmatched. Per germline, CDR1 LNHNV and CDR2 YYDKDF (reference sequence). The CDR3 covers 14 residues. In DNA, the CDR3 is TGTGCCACCAGCGGGGGACAGTACCCTGGGGAGCTGTTTTTT. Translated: CATSGGQYPGELFF.

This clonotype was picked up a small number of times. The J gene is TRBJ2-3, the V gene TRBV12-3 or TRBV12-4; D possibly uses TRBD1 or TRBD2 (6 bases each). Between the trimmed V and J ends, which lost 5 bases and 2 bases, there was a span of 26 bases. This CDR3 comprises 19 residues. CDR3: CASSMTSPARGYTTDTQYF. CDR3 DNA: TGTGCCAGCAGTATGACTAGTCCCGCGAGGGGGTACACCACAGATACGCAGTATTTT.

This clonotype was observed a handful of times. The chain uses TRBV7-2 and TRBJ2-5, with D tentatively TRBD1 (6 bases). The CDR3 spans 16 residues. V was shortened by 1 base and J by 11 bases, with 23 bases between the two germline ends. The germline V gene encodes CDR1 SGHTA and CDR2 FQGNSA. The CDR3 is CASSLVGAVPWGEQYF. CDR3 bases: TGTGCCAGCAGCTTAGTGGGGGCGGTCCCCTGGGGTGAGCAGTACTTC.

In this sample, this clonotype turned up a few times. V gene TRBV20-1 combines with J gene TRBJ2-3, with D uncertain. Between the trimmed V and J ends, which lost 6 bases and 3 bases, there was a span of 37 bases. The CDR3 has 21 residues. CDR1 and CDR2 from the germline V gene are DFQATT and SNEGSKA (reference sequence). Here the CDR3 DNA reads TGCAGTGCCCCGGCCCCTCTCGGGCGCACCGCATCTTCCGTAGGGACAGATACGCAGTATTTT. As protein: CSAPAPLGRTASSVGTDTQYF.

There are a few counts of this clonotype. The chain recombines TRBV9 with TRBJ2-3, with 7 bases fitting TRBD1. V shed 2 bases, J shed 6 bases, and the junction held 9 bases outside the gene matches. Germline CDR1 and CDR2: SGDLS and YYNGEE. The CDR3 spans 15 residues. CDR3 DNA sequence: TGTGCCAGCAGCGTGACAGGGACCCTAAGCGATACGCAGTATTTT. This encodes CASSVTGTLSDTQYF.

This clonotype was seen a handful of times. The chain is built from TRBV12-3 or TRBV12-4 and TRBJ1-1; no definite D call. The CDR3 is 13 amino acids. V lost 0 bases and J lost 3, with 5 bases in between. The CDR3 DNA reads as TGTGCCAGCAGTTTAGCCCGATACACTGAAGCTTTCTTT. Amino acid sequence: CASSLARYTEAFF.

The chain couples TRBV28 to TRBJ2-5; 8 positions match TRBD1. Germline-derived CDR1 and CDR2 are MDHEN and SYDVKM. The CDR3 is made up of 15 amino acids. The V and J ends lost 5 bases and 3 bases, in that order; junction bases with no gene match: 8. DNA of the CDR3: TGTGCCAGCAGTCCGGGACAGGCGTTTGAAGAGACCCAGTACTTC. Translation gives CASSPGQAFEETQYF.

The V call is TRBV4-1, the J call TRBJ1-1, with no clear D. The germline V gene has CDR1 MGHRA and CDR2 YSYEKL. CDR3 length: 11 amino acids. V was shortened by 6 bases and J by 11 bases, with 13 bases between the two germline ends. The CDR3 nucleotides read TGCGCCAGCAGATCGACTTGGGATGCTTTCTTT. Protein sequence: CASRSTWDAFF.

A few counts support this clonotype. This CDR3 is CATVTRGKTQYF. CDR3 coding DNA: TGTGCCACGGTGACACGAGGCAAGACCCAGTACTTC. The chain carries TRBV27 and TRBJ2-5, with D uncertain. The CDR3 runs 12 residues. Germline V gene data show CDR1 as MNHEY and CDR2 as SMNVEV (reference sequence). V lost 10 bases and J lost 6, with 15 bases in between.

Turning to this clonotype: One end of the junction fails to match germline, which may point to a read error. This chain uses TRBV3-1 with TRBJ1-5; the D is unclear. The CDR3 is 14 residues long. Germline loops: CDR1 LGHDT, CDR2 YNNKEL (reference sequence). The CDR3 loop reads CTSSQDTANQPQHF. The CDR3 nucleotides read TGTACCAGCAGCCAAGATACGGCCAATCAGCCCCAGCATTTT.

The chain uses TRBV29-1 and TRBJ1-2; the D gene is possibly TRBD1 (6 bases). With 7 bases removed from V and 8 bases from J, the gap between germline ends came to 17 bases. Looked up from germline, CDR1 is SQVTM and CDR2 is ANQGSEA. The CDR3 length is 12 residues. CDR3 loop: CSAPGQGYGYTF. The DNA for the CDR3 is TGCAGCGCCCCCGGGCAGGGGTACGGCTACACCTTC.